This TCR beta chain was obtained from a study of control samples from healthy donors and cancer patients. In germline, CDR1 is KGHSH, CDR2 LQKENI. CDR3 length: 15 amino acids. Trimming took 6 bases from V and 2 from J, leaving 17 bases between them. Repertoires were generated with immunoSEQ multiplex PCR, while TCRdb's copy carries only in-frame clones and drops some. The profile covers 350,000 to 450,000 clones, with about 93% appearing a single time and 5.5% to 7.5% taken by the ten largest. The chain links TRBV18 to TRBJ2-7; D assignment may be TRBD1 or TRBD2 (5 bases each). The sequenced sample was PBMCs. The TCR comes from a man in his forties with head and neck cancer. The CDR3 region has the DNA TGTGCCAGCTCGAACGTGAGGGGCATCACCTACGAGCAGTACTTC. Translated, it gives CASSNVRGITYEQYF.